These 29 T cell receptor beta chains were sequenced from one sample in a study of cytomegalovirus exposure and HLA in healthy donors (dated by TCRdb to the late 2010s). The library came from the immunoSEQ multiplex PCR assay. For the multiplex PCR, a mixture combining 60 forward primers for TCR Vbeta segments and 13 reverse primers for TCR Jbeta segments was used. Entries here come from immuneACCESS through TCRdb and include only in-frame sequences with V and J called. Some clones fail to appear in such tables; in the studies checked, an unresolved V gene covers under half of the shortfall, and the cause of the remainder is unknown. This sample lists more than 150,000 clones; around 80% were detected once. 1% of the sample belongs to the ten largest clones. Material for sequencing was PBMCs. These receptors originate from a woman in her forties or fifties in good health and CMV-seropositive.

This clone was counted between two and nine times. V gene TRBV7-9 combines with J gene TRBJ2-2, with a possible D match to TRBD1 (6 bases). Looked up from germline, CDR1 is SEHNR and CDR2 is FQNEAQ (reference sequence). The CDR3 totals 16 residues. Trimming left V 5 bases short and J 7 bases short, with 20 bases between. As DNA, the CDR3 is TGTGCCAGCAGCCCAACCGGACAGCGGATATTCGGGGAGCTGTTTTTT. It translates to CASSPTGQRIFGELFF.

This clone was counted once. The chain couples TRBV7-2 to TRBJ2-1; the match to TRBD2 covers 7 bases. Trimming removed 1 base from V and 5 bases from J; junction bases left unmatched: 5. The CDR3 sequence is 15 residues long. Germline V gene sequence: CDR1 SGHTA, CDR2 FQGNSA. The CDR3 spells CASSLGLAPNNEQFF. CDR3 in DNA: TGTGCCAGCAGCTTAGGACTAGCCCCCAACAATGAGCAGTTCTTC.

About this clone: One end of the junction fails to match germline, which may point to a read error. The J gene is TRBJ2-7, the V gene TRBV7-7, with a possible D match to TRBD2 (5 bases). The CDR3 length is 13 residues. Germline V gene sequence: CDR1 SSHAT, CDR2 FNYEAQ (reference sequence). CDR3 in DNA: TGTGCTAGCAGCTTATGGGAGAACGAAGAGCAGTACTTC. Its protein is CASSLWENEEQYF.

The CDR3 loop reads CASSEAGQSGYF. The CDR3 nucleotides are TGTGCCAGCAGTGAAGCGGGGCAGTCGGGGTACTTC. The chain recombines TRBV6-1 with TRBJ2-7; tentatively, D is TRBD1 (5 bases). V gave up 0 bases and J gave up 12 bases, with 12 bases separating them. Germline CDR1 reads MNHNS; CDR2 reads SASEGT. This CDR3 contains 12 residues.

The chain links TRBV5-5 to TRBJ1-1, with 7 bases fitting TRBD1. This CDR3 is built from 14 residues. After removal of 0 bases from V and 5 bases from J, the junction contained 4 bases not matched to a gene. Germline V gene data show CDR1 as SGHKS and CDR2 as YYEKEE (reference sequence). CDR3 in DNA: TGTGCCAGCAGCTTGGTCGCAGGGGGAACTGAAGCTTTCTTT. Translated, it gives CASSLVAGGTEAFF.

V and J are TRBV11-1 and TRBJ2-3; a weak D match, TRBD1 (7 bases). Trimming took 5 bases from V and 1 from J, leaving 10 bases between them. Germline-derived CDR1 and CDR2 are SGHAT and FQDESV (reference sequence). The CDR3 has 14 amino acids. This CDR3 is CASSPRGGTDTQYF. CDR3 DNA sequence: TGTGCCAGCAGCCCCAGGGGGGGCACAGATACGCAGTATTTT.

In nucleotides, the CDR3 is TGTGCCAGCAGCGAGACAGGGGGTAGGTCCTACGAGCAGTACTTC. This codes for CASSETGGRSYEQYF. The J gene is TRBJ2-7, the V gene TRBV9, with 9 positions matching TRBD1. This CDR3 comprises 15 residues. Germline loops: CDR1 SGDLS, CDR2 YYNGEE. V lost 3 bases, J lost 1 base, and 5 bases stayed unmatched. The whole variable domain, remainder taken from reference TRBV9 and TRBJ2-7, is DSGVTQTPKHLITATGQRVTLRCSPRSGDLSVYWYQQSLDQGLQFLIQYYNGEERAKGNILERFSAQQFPDLHSELNLSSLELGDSALYFCASSETGGRSYEQYFGPGTRLTVT.

This chain links TRBV6-5 with TRBJ2-2, with a tentative D call TRBD2 (5 bases). Trimming removed 2 bases at V and 2 bases at J, with 9 bases between. The CDR3 covers 15 residues. Per germline, CDR1 MNHEY and CDR2 SVGAGI. This CDR3 reads CASSYLAGNTGELFF. The CDR3 coding sequence is TGTGCCAGCAGTTACCTCGCGGGCAACACCGGGGAGCTGTTTTTT.

This clone was picked up a small number of times. J is TRBJ2-7 and V is TRBV4-3, with 9 positions matching TRBD2. V lost 3 bases and J lost 5; bases outside the gene matches: 8. CDR3 length: 15 residues. The germline gives CDR1 LGHNA, CDR2 YSLEER. CDR3 region: CASSQSPSGIDEQYF. The CDR3 DNA follows: TGCGCCAGCAGCCAGTCTCCTAGCGGGATCGACGAGCAGTACTTC.

This clone was observed a handful of times. This chain joins TRBV19 and TRBJ2-2; possibly TRBD1 for D (5 bases). Germline lookup yields CDR1 LNHDA and CDR2 SQIVND (reference sequence). The CDR3 runs to 15 residues. Trimming stripped 7 bases from V and 3 bases from J, with 15 bases between. CDR3 protein: CASKWWGRDTGELFF. The CDR3, as DNA: TGTGCCAGTAAGTGGTGGGGCCGCGACACCGGGGAGCTGTTTTTT.

The sample holds a few counts of this clone. The V call is TRBV28, the J call TRBJ1-3, with D perhaps TRBD1 (6 bases). The CDR3 has 13 amino acids. V was pared by 6 bases and J by 4 bases, with 10 bases between. CDR1 is MDHEN, CDR2 SYDVKM, per germline. This CDR3 reads CASSTGFGNTIYF. The CDR3 DNA follows: TGTGCCAGCAGCACAGGGTTCGGAAACACCATATATTTT.

Comment on this clone: A read error may produce the germline difference seen at one junction end. The gene calls are TRBV7-9 and TRBJ2-5; 8 bases agree with TRBD1. CDR3 length: 15 residues. Germline CDR1 reads SEHNR; CDR2 reads FQNEAQ (reference sequence). This chain's CDR3 is CSSSLGTGRLQTQYF. The CDR3 nucleotides read TGTTCCAGCAGCTTAGGGACAGGAAGGCTGCAGACCCAGTACTTC.

This clone was seen more than once but under ten times. The chain employs TRBV7-9 and TRBJ2-7, with D possibly TRBD2 on 6 matching bases. Germline-derived CDR1 and CDR2 are SEHNR and FQNEAQ (reference sequence). V dropped 1 base and J dropped 2 bases, with 15 bases sitting between them. This CDR3 has 16 residues. The CDR3 DNA follows: TGTGCCAGCAGCTTAGTAGTCGGGAGCGGACCCTACGAGCAGTACTTC. It codes for CASSLVVGSGPYEQYF.

The chain recombines TRBV6-1 with TRBJ1-6; perhaps TRBD1 as D (5 bases). V gave up 10 bases and J gave up 8 bases, with 12 bases separating them. The CDR3 has 12 amino acids. Germline values: CDR1 MNHNS, CDR2 SASEGT. CDR3 sequence: CATRDFYSPLHF. The DNA of the CDR3 is TGTGCCACGCGGGACTTTTATTCACCCCTCCACTTT.

The rearrangement links TRBV25-1 to TRBJ2-5; possibly TRBD2 for D (6 bases). In germline, CDR1 is MGHDK, CDR2 SYGVNS. Deletions cut 2 bases from V and 9 bases from J, with 13 bases between. This CDR3 is built from 13 residues. The CDR3 reads CASSEEWREAQYF. The DNA for the CDR3 is TGTGCCAGCAGTGAAGAGTGGAGGGAAGCCCAGTACTTC.

This rearrangement joins TRBV5-6 to TRBJ1-3; 11 nucleotides agree with TRBD1. Trimming at V came to 4 bases and at J to 1 base, leaving 4 bases not matched to a gene. This CDR3 spans 16 amino acids. Germline V CDR1 and CDR2: SGHDT, YYEEEE. For the CDR3, the DNA is TGTGCCAGCAGCGCGGACAGGGGGCTATCTGGAAACACCATATATTTT. Translation: CASSADRGLSGNTIYF.

J is TRBJ2-5 and V is TRBV7-6; no definite D call. Trimming stripped 6 bases from V and 4 bases from J, with 12 bases between. The CDR3 has 13 residues. Germline lookup yields CDR1 SGHVS and CDR2 FNYEAQ. Written as DNA, the CDR3 is TGTGCCAGCAGTTCTCGCCGAGGAGAGACCCAGTACTTC. Protein product: CASSSRRGETQYF.

The chain links TRBV18 to TRBJ2-7; TRBD1 agrees at 7 bases. The junction had 10 bases not matched to a gene; V was cut back by 5 bases and J by 6 bases. From germline, CDR1 is KGHSH and CDR2 LQKENI. CDR3 length: 14 amino acids. CDR3 in amino acids: CASSTRTGLSEQYF. DNA for the CDR3: TGTGCCAGCTCAACGCGGACAGGCCTCTCCGAGCAGTACTTC.

J is TRBJ2-5 and V is TRBV28; a possible D gene is TRBD2 (5 bases). The germline V gene encodes CDR1 MDHEN and CDR2 SYDVKM. CDR3 length: 14 amino acids. CDR3 sequence reads: CATARGGGQETQYF. In DNA, the CDR3 is TGTGCGACCGCCCGGGGTGGTGGCCAAGAGACCCAGTACTTC.

This chain links TRBV10-3 with TRBJ1-5, with a tentative D call TRBD1 (6 bases). Germline V gene sequence: CDR1 ENHRY, CDR2 SYGVKD. This CDR3 is 14 amino acids long. Trimming removed 4 bases at V and 5 bases at J, with 12 bases between. CDR3 in amino acids: CAISAFSGDQPQHF. The CDR3 nucleotides read TGTGCCATCAGTGCCTTCTCAGGGGATCAGCCCCAGCATTTT.

For this clone: Germline is not matched at one junction end, which may reflect a read error. The rearrangement uses TRBV7-9 and TRBJ1-3; D is unclear. Germline CDR1 reads SEHNR; CDR2 reads FQNEAQ (reference sequence). The CDR3 is 17 amino acids. CDR3 coding DNA: TGTTCCAGCAGCTTAGCCCCGAGGTTGTTCTCTGGAAACACCATATATTTT. Protein sequence: CSSSLAPRLFSGNTIYF.

The V call is TRBV14, the J call TRBJ2-1, with 11 bases matching TRBD2. The CDR3 spans 16 residues. Germline V lookup: CDR1 SGHDN, CDR2 FVKESK. The junction had 11 bases not matched to a gene; V was cut back by 6 bases and J by 7 bases. CDR3 sequence (DNA): TGTGCCAGCAGTTCATACCTCGGGACTAGCGGTAATGAGCAGTTCTTC. It codes for CASSSYLGTSGNEQFF.

This CDR3 is CASSLVGREQYF. The CDR3 nucleotides read TGTGCCAGCAGCTTAGTGGGCCGCGAGCAGTACTTC. The chain links TRBV7-2 to TRBJ2-7; D is unresolved. The V gene's germline CDR1 is SGHTA and CDR2 FQGNSA. V lost 1 base and J 6 bases, leaving 7 bases between the germline ends. The CDR3 covers 12 residues.

This chain links TRBV7-2 with TRBJ2-5, with TRBD1 matching 10 bases. The DNA end favors TRBJ2-7, so the J call may be wrong. The germline gives CDR1 SGHTA, CDR2 FQGNSA. The CDR3 length is 14 residues. The CDR3 spells CASRKGQGSYEQYF. The CDR3 region has the DNA TGTGCCAGCAGAAAGGGACAGGGGAGTTACGAGCAGTACTTC.

The rearrangement joins TRBV28 to TRBJ1-6; 10 nucleotides agree with TRBD1. Germline V gene sequence: CDR1 MDHEN, CDR2 SYDVKM. The CDR3 loop spans 16 amino acids. V lost 5 bases, J lost 9 bases, and 10 bases stayed unmatched. The CDR3 loop is CASSVGTGVGGSPLHF. In nucleotides, the CDR3 is TGTGCCAGCAGTGTTGGGACAGGGGTAGGTGGTTCACCCCTCCACTTT.

CDR3 residues: CASSPGGGEQFF. In nucleotides, the CDR3 is TGTGCCAGCAGCCCGGGGGGAGGTGAGCAGTTCTTC. This chain connects TRBV6-5 to TRBJ2-1; 7 bases fit TRBD2. The junction had 5 bases not matched to a gene; V was cut back by 6 bases and J by 9 bases. The CDR3 sequence is 12 residues long. Germline V lookup: CDR1 MNHEY, CDR2 SVGAGI.

The chain recombines TRBV7-3 with TRBJ2-7; TRBD1 matches 7 bases. Unmatched junction bases numbered 5, after V lost 5 bases and J lost 4 bases. The germline CDR1 and CDR2 sequences are SGHTA and FQGTGA. The length of the CDR3 is 13 residues. The CDR3 is CASSKGQTYEQYF. The CDR3 coding sequence is TGTGCCAGCAGCAAGGGACAGACGTACGAGCAGTACTTC.

The rearrangement uses TRBV28 and TRBJ2-7; D ambiguous. The V gene lost 6 bases and the J gene lost 0 bases, with 6 bases spanning the gap. Germline CDR1 is MDHEN and CDR2 is SYDVKM. The CDR3 contains 12 residues. The CDR3 here is CASRQNSYEQYF. The CDR3 DNA reads as TGTGCCAGCAGGCAGAACTCCTACGAGCAGTACTTC.

The rearrangement links TRBV6-1 to TRBJ1-5, with a possible D match to TRBD1 (6 bases). The CDR3 has 15 residues. The V end lost 1 base, the J end lost 4 bases, and 11 bases lay between the germline ends. The germline V gene has CDR1 MNHNS and CDR2 SASEGT. The CDR3 here is CASSEGDIINQPQHF. DNA of the CDR3: TGTGCCAGCAGTGAAGGGGACATAATAAATCAGCCCCAGCATTTT.